These 9 T cell receptor beta chains were all obtained from the same sample, sequenced in a study of blood T cell repertoires in COVID-19. Data came from immunoSEQ multiplex PCR; TCRdb stores just in-frame clones and leaves some out. Here the sample spans 250,000 to 350,000 clones, roughly 85% being singletons. Specimen: PBMCs or T cells enriched from blood (not recorded which). The receptors come from a woman aged 50 to 65 who had recovered from COVID-19.

This clone was picked up a small number of times. DNA of the CDR3: TGTGCCTGGATGTTACCCCAGGTTCGCGCTTTCTTT. This gives the protein CAWMLPQVRAFF. The rearrangement uses TRBV30 and TRBJ1-1; unclear D gene. The CDR3 length is 12 residues. Trimming cost V 4 bases and J 11 bases, with 17 bases left between them. The germline gives CDR1 GTSNPN, CDR2 SVGIG (reference sequence).

The V and J genes are TRBV19 and TRBJ1-5, with 9 bases matching TRBD1. The junction had 5 bases not matched to a gene; V was cut back by 4 bases and J by 7 bases. Germline V CDR1 and CDR2: LNHDA, SQIVND (reference sequence). CDR3 length: 14 residues. The CDR3 is CASSTDRGGQPQHF. The CDR3, as DNA: TGTGCCAGTAGTACGGACAGGGGTGGGCAGCCCCAGCATTTT.

The chain carries TRBV6-5 and TRBJ2-7, with a weak D call TRBD1 (6 bases). The V end lost 6 bases, the J end lost 6 bases, and 21 bases lay between the germline ends. The V gene's germline CDR1 is MNHEY and CDR2 SVGAGI. The CDR3 contains 15 residues. The CDR3 coding sequence is TGTGCCAGCAGGCCGGACAGCGGTTCAGGTCGCGAGCAGTACTTC. The encoded protein is CASRPDSGSGREQYF.

This clone was recorded a few times. The chain employs TRBV9 and TRBJ1-6; no clear D. V was shortened by 0 bases and J by 4 bases, with 8 bases between the two germline ends. Germline V gives CDR1 SGDLS, CDR2 YYNGEE. CDR3 length: 15 amino acids. The CDR3 DNA reads TGTGCCAGCAGCGTAGTTCCAGGATATAATTCACCCCTCCACTTT. This sequence encodes CASSVVPGYNSPLHF. Combining the CDR3 with reference TRBV9 and TRBJ1-6 gives the whole variable domain DSGVTQTPKHLITATGQRVTLRCSPRSGDLSVYWYQQSLDQGLQFLIQYYNGEERAKGNILERFSAQQFPDLHSELNLSSLELGDSALYFCASSVVPGYNSPLHFGNGTRLTVT.

The chain carries TRBV30 and TRBJ1-1; D unclear. V was pared by 0 bases and J by 0 bases, with 8 bases between. Germline V gives CDR1 GTSNPN, CDR2 SVGIG (reference sequence). This CDR3 is built from 14 residues. This CDR3 is CAWSVRGLNTEAFF. DNA of the CDR3: TGTGCCTGGAGTGTACGAGGGTTGAACACTGAAGCTTTCTTT.

The chain uses TRBV29-1 and TRBJ2-5; possibly TRBD1 for D (6 bases). Germline lookup yields CDR1 SQVTM and CDR2 ANQGSEA. Trimming cost V 5 bases and J 3 bases, with 7 bases left between them. This CDR3 has 11 residues. The CDR3 DNA sequence: TGCAGCGTTTCAGGGGAAGAGACCCAGTACTTC. The encoded protein is CSVSGEETQYF. Full variable domain (outside the CDR3, taken from reference TRBV29-1 and TRBJ2-5): SAVISQKPSRDICQRGTSLTIQCQVDSQVTMMFWYRQQPGQSLTLIATANQGSEATYESGFVIDKFPISRPNLTFSTLTVSNMSPEDSSIYLCSVSGEETQYFGPGTRLLVL.

The V and J genes are TRBV3-1 (or the pseudogene TRBV3-2) and TRBJ1-1; D not certain. The V gene's germline CDR1 is LGHDT and CDR2 YNNKEL (reference sequence). V lost 0 bases and J lost 1, with 15 bases in between. This CDR3 comprises 17 residues. DNA for the CDR3: TGTGCCAGCAGCCAAGACCTTCTTGGGCTTTCGAACACTGAAGCTTTCTTT. This gives the protein CASSQDLLGLSNTEAFF.

V usage is TRBV5-6 and J usage is TRBJ1-2, with no clear D. The CDR3 covers 16 residues. Germline loops: CDR1 SGHDT, CDR2 YYEEEE. Trimming pared 4 bases from V and 2 bases from J, leaving 18 bases between. This chain's CDR3 is CASSRGIGDTNYGYTF. DNA of the CDR3: TGTGCCAGCAGCCGAGGAATAGGAGATACGAACTATGGCTACACCTTC.

The rearrangement uses TRBV15 and TRBJ2-2; 10 positions agree with TRBD1. This CDR3 contains 17 residues. The trim removed 0 bases at V and 7 bases at J, leaving 8 bases unmatched. The germline V gene has CDR1 LNHNV and CDR2 YYDKDF (reference sequence). The CDR3 spells CATSRERGTGESGELFF. The DNA for the CDR3 is TGTGCCACCAGCAGAGAGCGGGGGACAGGGGAGAGCGGGGAGCTGTTTTTT. Drawing the rest from reference TRBV15 and TRBJ2-2, the complete variable domain is DAMVIQNPRYQVTQFGKPVTLSCSQTLNHNVMYWYQQKSSQAPKLLFHYYDKDFNNEADTPDNFQSRRPNTSFCFLDIRSPGLGDTAMYLCATSRERGTGESGELFFGEGSRLTVL.